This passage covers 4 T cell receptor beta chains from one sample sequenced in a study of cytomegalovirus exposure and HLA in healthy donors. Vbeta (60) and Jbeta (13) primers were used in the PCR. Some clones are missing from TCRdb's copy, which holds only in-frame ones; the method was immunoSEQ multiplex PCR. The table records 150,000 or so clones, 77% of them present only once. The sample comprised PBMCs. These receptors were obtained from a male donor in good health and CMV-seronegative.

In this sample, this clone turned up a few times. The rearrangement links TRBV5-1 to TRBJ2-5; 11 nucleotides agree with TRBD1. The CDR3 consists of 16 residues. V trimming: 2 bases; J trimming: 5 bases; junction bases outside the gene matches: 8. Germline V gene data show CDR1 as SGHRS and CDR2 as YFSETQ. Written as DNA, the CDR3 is TGCGCCAGCAGCTTATCTCGGACAGGGGGCACGGAGACCCAGTACTTC. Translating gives CASSLSRTGGTETQYF.

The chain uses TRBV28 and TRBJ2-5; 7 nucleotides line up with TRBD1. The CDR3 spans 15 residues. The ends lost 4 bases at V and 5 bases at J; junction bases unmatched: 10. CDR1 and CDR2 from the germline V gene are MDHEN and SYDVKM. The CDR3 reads CASSYTGALGETQYF. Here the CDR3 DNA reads TGTGCCAGCAGTTATACAGGGGCGCTGGGCGAGACCCAGTACTTC.

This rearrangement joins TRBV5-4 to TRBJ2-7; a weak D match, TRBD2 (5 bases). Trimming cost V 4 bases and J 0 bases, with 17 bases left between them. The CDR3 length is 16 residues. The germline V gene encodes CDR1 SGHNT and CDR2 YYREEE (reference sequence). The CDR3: CASSPSERRSSYEQYF. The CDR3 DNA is TGTGCCAGCAGCCCATCGGAGCGGAGGAGCTCCTACGAGCAGTACTTC. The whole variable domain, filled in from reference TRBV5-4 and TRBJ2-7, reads ETGVTQSPTHLIKTRGQQVTLRCSSQSGHNTVSWYQQALGQGPQFIFQYYREEENGRGNFPPRFSGLQFPNYSSELNVNALELDDSALYLCASSPSERRSSYEQYFGPGTRLTVT.

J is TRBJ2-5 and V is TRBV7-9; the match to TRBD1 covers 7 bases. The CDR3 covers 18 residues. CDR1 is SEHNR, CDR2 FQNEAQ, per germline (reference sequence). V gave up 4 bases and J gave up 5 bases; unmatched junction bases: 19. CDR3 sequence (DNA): TGTGCCAGCAGCTCTTACTTCCGGACAGGATCTAAGGGGGAGACCCAGTACTTC. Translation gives CASSSYFRTGSKGETQYF.